A selection of T cell receptor beta chains follows, all from one sample in a study of T cells in Graves' hyperthyroidism and ophthalmopathy. Using its own MiXCR run on the multiplex PCR reads, TCRdb lists one record per CDR3 protein. Found here are over 350,000 distinct CDR3 sequences, roughly 15% of them singletons; the top ten hold around 13%. The material sequenced was blood. These receptors originate from a man aged 18 to 30 with Graves' ophthalmopathy. Each CDR3 is given with its conserved first and last residue. A D gene is named only where the DNA matches it firmly. Rows may omit the clone size; those that give it use once, few, many or a size class.

clone_size: .; j_call: TRBJ2-7; v_call: TRBV5-1; cdr3_length: 14; d_call: .; cdr3_nt: TGCGCCAGCAGCTTGGTGTGGGGGGCCATTGAGCAGTACTTC; cdr3_aa: CASSLVWGAIEQYF
clone_size: .; j_call: TRBJ1-1; v_call: TRBV4-1; cdr3_length: 13; d_call: .; cdr3_nt: TGCGCCAGCAGCCAAGGGGGTAAAACTGAAGCTTTCTTT; cdr3_aa: CASSQGGKTEAFF
clone_size: few; j_call: TRBJ1-5; v_call: TRBV19; cdr3_length: 16; d_call: .; cdr3_nt: TGTGCCAGTAGTACCCTAGAAGGGGCCCACAATCAGCCCCAGCATTTT; cdr3_aa: CASSTLEGAHNQPQHF
clone_size: .; j_call: TRBJ1-4; v_call: TRBV6-1; cdr3_length: 13; d_call: .; cdr3_nt: TGTGCCAGCGGGGAGGCGGGGTATGAAAAACTGTTTTTT; cdr3_aa: CASGEAGYEKLFF
clone_size: many; j_call: TRBJ1-1; v_call: TRBV6-6; cdr3_length: 18; d_call: .; cdr3_nt: TGTGCCAGCAGTTACTCGCCGGGGGCGAGGGGTATGAACACTGAAGCTTTCTTT; cdr3_aa: CASSYSPGARGMNTEAFF
clone_size: many; j_call: TRBJ2-3; v_call: TRBV11-2; cdr3_length: 18; d_call: .; cdr3_nt: TGTGCCAGCAGCCCTCCTCCCCCCTTGCCCCTGAACACAGATGCGCAGTATTTT; cdr3_aa: CASSPPPPLPLNTDAQYF
clone_size: many; j_call: TRBJ2-1; v_call: TRBV18; cdr3_length: 15; d_call: TRBD1; cdr3_nt: TGTGCCAGCAGCCCCGGGACAGGGGACTACAATGAGCAGTTCTTC; cdr3_aa: CASSPGTGDYNEQFF
clone_size: many; j_call: TRBJ2-2; v_call: TRBV11-2; cdr3_length: 17; d_call: .; cdr3_nt: TGTGCCAGCAGCTTAGACGGGGGTAGGCGGTATACCGGGGAGCTGTTTTTT; cdr3_aa: CASSLDGGRRYTGELFF
clone_size: many; j_call: TRBJ2-6; v_call: TRBV10-3; cdr3_length: 18; d_call: .; cdr3_nt: TGTGCCATCAGTGGGCGCAGGACCCCTGGCTCTGGGGCCAACGTCCTGACTTTC; cdr3_aa: CAISGRRTPGSGANVLTF
clone_size: few; j_call: TRBJ2-1; v_call: TRBV5-4; cdr3_length: 13; d_call: .; cdr3_nt: TGTGCCAGCAGAGTGGACAGCTACAATGAGCAGTTCTTC; cdr3_aa: CASRVDSYNEQFF
clone_size: many; j_call: TRBJ1-1; v_call: TRBV9; cdr3_length: 15; d_call: TRBD1; cdr3_nt: TGTGCCAGCAGCGTAGGGGGACAGGGTTACACTGAAGCTTTCTTT; cdr3_aa: CASSVGGQGYTEAFF
clone_size: many; j_call: TRBJ1-5; v_call: TRBV12-3/TRBV12-4; cdr3_length: 17; d_call: TRBD1; cdr3_nt: TGTGCCAGCAGCTACGGGACAGGGATCGAGAGCAATCAGCCCCAGCATTTT; cdr3_aa: CASSYGTGIESNQPQHF
clone_size: .; j_call: TRBJ1-1; v_call: TRBV6-1; cdr3_length: 15; d_call: .; cdr3_nt: TGTGCCACCAGTGTGGACAGCGAGGCTAACACTGAAGCTTTCTTT; cdr3_aa: CATSVDSEANTEAFF
clone_size: many; j_call: TRBJ2-7; v_call: TRBV20-1; cdr3_length: 13; d_call: .; cdr3_nt: TGCAGTGCTAGAGACCCTTCACCTTACGAGCAGTACTTC; cdr3_aa: CSARDPSPYEQYF
clone_size: .; j_call: TRBJ2-7; v_call: TRBV10-2; cdr3_length: 14; d_call: TRBD2; cdr3_nt: TGCGCCAGCAGGAGAGCGGGAGGGCCTACCGAGCAGTACTTC; cdr3_aa: CASRRAGGPTEQYF
clone_size: many; j_call: TRBJ2-3; v_call: TRBV7-3; cdr3_length: 14; d_call: .; cdr3_nt: TGTGCCAGCAGCTTTGAGGGATCCACAGATACGCAGTATTTT; cdr3_aa: CASSFEGSTDTQYF
clone_size: .; j_call: TRBJ1-4; v_call: TRBV7-9; cdr3_length: 16; d_call: .; cdr3_nt: TGTGCCAGCAGCTTATTAGTATCAGTAGGTGGTGAAAAACTGTTTTTT; cdr3_aa: CASSLLVSVGGEKLFF
clone_size: many; j_call: TRBJ2-7; v_call: TRBV6-1; cdr3_length: 15; d_call: TRBD2; cdr3_nt: TGTGCCAGCAGGGACGGGACTAGCGGGAATTTCGAGCAGTACTTC; cdr3_aa: CASRDGTSGNFEQYF
clone_size: few; j_call: TRBJ2-3; v_call: TRBV3-1; cdr3_length: 13; d_call: .; cdr3_nt: TGTGCCATCCCACTACGGCCGGCAGATACGCAGTATTTT; cdr3_aa: CAIPLRPADTQYF
clone_size: few; j_call: TRBJ2-7; v_call: TRBV5-5; cdr3_length: 11; d_call: .; cdr3_nt: TGTGCCAGCAGCTCGGTTGGCGAGCAGTACTTC; cdr3_aa: CASSSVGEQYF
clone_size: many; j_call: TRBJ1-1; v_call: TRBV12-3/TRBV12-4; cdr3_length: 13; d_call: .; cdr3_nt: TGTGCCAGCAGTCCCCCAGGGGTGGCTGAAGCTTTCTTT; cdr3_aa: CASSPPGVAEAFF
clone_size: many; j_call: TRBJ1-1; v_call: TRBV7-9; cdr3_length: 15; d_call: .; cdr3_nt: TGTGCCAGCAGCTTAGCTGTGTTGAGGCGAACTGAAGCTTTCTTT; cdr3_aa: CASSLAVLRRTEAFF
clone_size: .; j_call: TRBJ2-3; v_call: TRBV2; cdr3_length: 14; d_call: .; cdr3_nt: TGTGCCAGCGGGGTGGAGGCCCCAGCCGGCACGCAGTATTTT; cdr3_aa: CASGVEAPAGTQYF
clone_size: many; j_call: TRBJ1-1; v_call: TRBV15; cdr3_length: 13; d_call: .; cdr3_nt: TGTGCCACCAGCAGAGAGGTCAGGGTTGCAGCTTTCTTT; cdr3_aa: CATSREVRVAAFF
clone_size: .; j_call: TRBJ1-2; v_call: TRBV6-9; cdr3_length: 18; d_call: TRBD1; cdr3_nt: TGTGCCAGCAGTTACTTTCGTGTAGGACAGGGGGCGGGCTACAGCTACACCTTC; cdr3_aa: CASSYFRVGQGAGYSYTF